This record concerns one T cell receptor beta chain sequence. Its antigen target is currently unknown. Base-call qualities are not available, and no considerably larger clone is one nucleotide away. Reading the germline V gene gives CDR1 SGHAT and CDR2 FQNNGV. The junction shows trimming of 4 bases on V and 2 bases on J, plus 4 bases between the germline ends. The CDR3 starts with the cysteine, ends with the phenylalanine, and has 12 residues. Only the CDR3 region is kept as DNA, spanning 36 bases read in frame from base 1. The meaning of the sample's treatment or condition label: roughly 19 received Ad26.COV2.S at low or high dose, single or two shots; five or six received placebo; per-sample allocation not given. For vaccine and placebo recipients, the sequenced repertoires came from samples collected on day 63 after the first injection. Cohort 1b enrolled 25 adults aged 18-55 years at a single site in Boston, USA, between 29 July and 7 August 2020. As a vaccine, Ad26.COV2.S was a replication-incompetent adenovirus type 26 vector that expressed a prefusion-stabilized SARS-CoV-2 spike protein derived from the original Wuhan strain.

The data stem from a study of Ad26.COV2.S vaccination and SARS-CoV-2 variants (dated by TCRdb to about 2021). Turning to the overall study: Donors in the vaccine arm were drawn from COV1001, a phase I-IIa trial of Ad26.COV2.S in healthy adults that was multicentre, randomized, double-blind and placebo-controlled. Participants in the trial were split at random into five groups of five each, receiving low-dose or high-dose Ad26.COV2.S once or twice, or else placebo on both occasions. TCRbeta repertoire sequencing served as the tool for gauging how specific and how broad the SARS-CoV-2-reactive T cell receptors were following Ad26.COV2.S vaccination. A total of around 32 samples were included in the TCR-sequenced set, comprising roughly 19 Ad26.COV2.S vaccine recipients, 5 placebo recipients and 8 SARS-CoV-2 convalescent individuals. Ad26.COV2.S was given intramuscularly at 5x10^10 or 1x10^11 viral particles, as a single shot or as two shots 56 days apart. Blinding of investigators to trial group allocation was maintained during experiments and outcome assessment. On the study overall, not on this receptor specifically: Compared with placebo recipients, Ad26.COV2.S recipients showed higher spike-specific TCR breadth (P = 0.0014). The authors noted that the TCR breadth and depth analyses may have underestimated total T cell responses. Vaccine and placebo recipients had similar non-spike TCR breadth, a finding consistent with the vaccine containing only spike. After vaccination, substantial breadth of spike-specific CD8+ and CD4+ T cell responses was reported. The study was not powered for comparison of responses between vaccine doses or regimens.

The immunoSEQ Assay was used to sequence TCRbeta CDR3 regions. After extraction, genomic DNA underwent amplification by bias-controlled multiplex PCR, followed by high-throughput sequencing. As for the authors' bioinformatics: Collapsing and filtering of sequences were performed to quantify the absolute abundance of each unique TCRbeta CDR3 region. T cell fraction was estimated by normalizing TCRbeta template counts to usable DNA, with usable DNA measured through amplification of reference genes found in all nucleated cells. Repertoire TCRs were annotated as SARS-CoV-2-specific when V gene, CDR3 amino acid sequence and J gene were exactly matched to a known reactive TCR set. The reference SARS-CoV-2 TCR set was obtained from MIRA and was filtered for enrichment in COVID-19-positive ImmuneCODE repertoires, whereby public or cross-reactive TCRs were removed. Using the MIRA antigens, annotated TCRs were further analysed by specific ORF or by position within an ORF. Breadth was defined as annotated unique rearrangements over total unique productive rearrangements; depth was the summed frequency of those rearrangements. Two-sided Wilcoxon rank-sum tests were applied when comparing TCR breadth between groups. As stored in TCRdb, this immuneACCESS dataset retains in-frame rearrangements with V and J assigned. A fraction of the clones does not appear; measured against another copy, unresolved V genes explain less than half of the discrepancy, and the remainder lacks a known reason. V and J calls and clone size are copied from that table; D and trimming were computed from the DNA. Recorded for this sample are roughly 390,000 clones; about 85% of them occurred a single time. The biggest ten clones account for roughly 3% of the sample.

This specimen consisted of peripheral blood, obtained in a trial of Ad26.COV2.S vaccine versus placebo. The origin of this receptor is a person between 18 and 59 years old who received the Ad26.COV2.S COVID-19 vaccine or a placebo. Recombination connected TRBV11-2 to TRBJ2-3; no D gene call is confident. The CDR3 region reads CASSSITDTQYF. Read as DNA, the sequence is TGTGCCAGCAGCTCAATCACAGATACGCAGTATTTT.